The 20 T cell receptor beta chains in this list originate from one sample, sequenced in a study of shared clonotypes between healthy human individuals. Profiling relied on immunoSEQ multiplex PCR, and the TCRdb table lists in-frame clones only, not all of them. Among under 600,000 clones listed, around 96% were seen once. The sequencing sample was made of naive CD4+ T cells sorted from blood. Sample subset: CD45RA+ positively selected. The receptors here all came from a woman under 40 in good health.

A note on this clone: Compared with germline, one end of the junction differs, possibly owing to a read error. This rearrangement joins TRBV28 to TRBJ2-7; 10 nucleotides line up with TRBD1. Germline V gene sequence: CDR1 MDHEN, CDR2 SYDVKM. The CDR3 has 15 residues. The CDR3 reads CASGFGGQGSYEQYF. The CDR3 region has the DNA TGTGCCAGCGGTTTTGGGGGACAGGGGTCCTACGAGCAGTACTTC.

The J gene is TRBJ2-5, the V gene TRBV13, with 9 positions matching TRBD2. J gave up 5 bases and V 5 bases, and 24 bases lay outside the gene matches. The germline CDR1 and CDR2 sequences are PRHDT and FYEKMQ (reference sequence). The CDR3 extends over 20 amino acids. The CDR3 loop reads CASSQLARVAGGPASETQYF. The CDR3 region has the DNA TGTGCCAGCAGCCAATTAGCCCGCGTGGCGGGAGGGCCCGCTTCGGAGACCCAGTACTTC.

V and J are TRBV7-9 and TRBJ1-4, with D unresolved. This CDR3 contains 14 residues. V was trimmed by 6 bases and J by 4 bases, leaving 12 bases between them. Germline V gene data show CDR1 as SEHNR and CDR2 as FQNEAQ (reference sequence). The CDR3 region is CASSLGTGNEKLFF. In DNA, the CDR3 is TGTGCCAGCAGTCTCGGTACGGGTAATGAAAAACTGTTTTTT.

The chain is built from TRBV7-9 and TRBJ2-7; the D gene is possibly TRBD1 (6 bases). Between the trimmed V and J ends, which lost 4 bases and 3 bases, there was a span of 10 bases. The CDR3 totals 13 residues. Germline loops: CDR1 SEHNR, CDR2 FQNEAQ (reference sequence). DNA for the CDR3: TGTGCCAGCAGCTACAGGGCGGACTACGAGCAGTACTTC. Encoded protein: CASSYRADYEQYF.

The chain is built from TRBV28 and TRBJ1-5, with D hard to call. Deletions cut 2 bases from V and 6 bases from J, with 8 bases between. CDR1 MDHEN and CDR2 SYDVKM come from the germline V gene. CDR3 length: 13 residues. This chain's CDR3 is CASSLPHIQPQHF. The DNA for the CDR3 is TGTGCCAGCAGTTTACCGCATATTCAGCCCCAGCATTTT.

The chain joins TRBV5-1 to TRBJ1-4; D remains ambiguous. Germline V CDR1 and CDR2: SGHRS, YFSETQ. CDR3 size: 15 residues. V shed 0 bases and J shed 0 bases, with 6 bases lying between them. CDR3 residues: CASSLDVATNEKLFF. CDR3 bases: TGCGCCAGCAGCTTGGACGTTGCAACTAATGAAAAACTGTTTTTT.

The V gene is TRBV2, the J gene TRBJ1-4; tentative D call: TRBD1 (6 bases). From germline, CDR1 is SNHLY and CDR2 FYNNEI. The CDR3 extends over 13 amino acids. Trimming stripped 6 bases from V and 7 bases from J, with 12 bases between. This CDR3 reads CASSEQGFEKLFF. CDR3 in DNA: TGTGCCAGCAGCGAACAGGGTTTTGAAAAACTGTTTTTT.

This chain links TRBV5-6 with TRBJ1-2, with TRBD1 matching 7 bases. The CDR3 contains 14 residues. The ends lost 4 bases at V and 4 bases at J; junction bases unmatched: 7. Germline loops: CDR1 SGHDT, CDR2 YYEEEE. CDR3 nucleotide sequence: TGTGCCAGCAGCACCTCCCAGGGGGGCTATGGCTACACCTTC. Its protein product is CASSTSQGGYGYTF. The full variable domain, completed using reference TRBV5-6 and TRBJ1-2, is DAGVTQSPTHLIKTRGQQVTLRCSPKSGHDTVSWYQQALGQGPQFIFQYYEEEERQRGNFPDRFSGHQFPNYSSELNVNALLLGDSALYLCASSTSQGGYGYTFGSGTRLTVV.

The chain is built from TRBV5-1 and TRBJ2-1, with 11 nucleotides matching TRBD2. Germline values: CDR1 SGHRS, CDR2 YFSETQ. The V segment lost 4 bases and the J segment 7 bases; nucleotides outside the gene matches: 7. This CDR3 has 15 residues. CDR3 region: CASSDTSGSHNEQFF. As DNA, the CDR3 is TGCGCCAGCAGCGACACTAGCGGGAGTCATAATGAGCAGTTCTTC. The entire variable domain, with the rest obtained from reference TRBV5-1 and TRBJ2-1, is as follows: KAGVTQTPRYLIKTRGQQVTLSCSPISGHRSVSWYQQTPGQGLQFLFEYFSETQRNKGNFPGRFSGRQFSNSRSEMNVSTLELGDSALYLCASSDTSGSHNEQFFGPGTRLTVL.

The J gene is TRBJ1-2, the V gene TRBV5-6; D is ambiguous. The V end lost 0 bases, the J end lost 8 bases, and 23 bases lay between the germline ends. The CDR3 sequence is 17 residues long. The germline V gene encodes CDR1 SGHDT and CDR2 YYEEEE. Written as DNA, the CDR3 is TGTGCCAGCAGCTTGGCCGGGGATCTCAAATGGATCTCGGGCTACACCTTC. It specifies CASSLAGDLKWISGYTF.

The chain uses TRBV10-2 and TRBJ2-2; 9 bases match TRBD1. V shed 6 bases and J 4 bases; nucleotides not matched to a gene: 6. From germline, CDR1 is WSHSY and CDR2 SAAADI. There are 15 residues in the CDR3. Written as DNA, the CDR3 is TGCGCCAGCAGGATCACAGGGGGCGTCACCGGGGAGCTGTTTTTT. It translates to CASRITGGVTGELFF.

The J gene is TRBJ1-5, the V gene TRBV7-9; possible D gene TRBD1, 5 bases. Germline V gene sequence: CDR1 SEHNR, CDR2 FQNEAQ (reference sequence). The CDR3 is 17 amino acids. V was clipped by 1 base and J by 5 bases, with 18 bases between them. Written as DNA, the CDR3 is TGTGCCAGCAGCTTAGGGGCCTCATGGGGCTGGGATCAGCCCCAGCATTTT. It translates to CASSLGASWGWDQPQHF.

CDR3 nucleotide sequence: TGTGCCAGCAGCTTAGCACTAGCGGGAGTACGCTACGAGCAGTACTTC. The encoded protein is CASSLALAGVRYEQYF. The V call is TRBV11-3, the J call TRBJ2-5; the match to TRBD2 covers 11 bases. The DNA end is more similar to TRBJ2-7, so the J call may be wrong. The CDR3 length is 16 residues. Germline V gives CDR1 SGHNT, CDR2 YENEEA.

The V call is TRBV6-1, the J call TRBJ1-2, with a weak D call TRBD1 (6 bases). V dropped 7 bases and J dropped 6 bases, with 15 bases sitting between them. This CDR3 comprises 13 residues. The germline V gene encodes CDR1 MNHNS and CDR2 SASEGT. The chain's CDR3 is CASKHRAGDGYTF. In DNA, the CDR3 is TGTGCCAGCAAGCACAGGGCGGGTGATGGCTACACCTTC.

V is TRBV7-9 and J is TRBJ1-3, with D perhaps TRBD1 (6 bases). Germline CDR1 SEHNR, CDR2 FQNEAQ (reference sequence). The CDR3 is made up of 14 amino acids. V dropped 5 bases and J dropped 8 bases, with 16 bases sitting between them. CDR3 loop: CASSLTGIQDTIYF. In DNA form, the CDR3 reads TGTGCCAGCAGCCTCACAGGGATTCAGGACACCATATATTTT.

DNA of the CDR3: TGTGCCAGCTCACCAGGGGAGGGTTTCTACAATGAGCAGTTCTTC. Its translation is CASSPGEGFYNEQFF. This sequence joins TRBV18 and TRBJ2-1; 7 positions match TRBD2. Trimming removed 2 bases from V and 3 bases from J; junction bases left unmatched: 4. The CDR3 sequence is 15 residues long. The germline gives CDR1 KGHSH, CDR2 LQKENI.

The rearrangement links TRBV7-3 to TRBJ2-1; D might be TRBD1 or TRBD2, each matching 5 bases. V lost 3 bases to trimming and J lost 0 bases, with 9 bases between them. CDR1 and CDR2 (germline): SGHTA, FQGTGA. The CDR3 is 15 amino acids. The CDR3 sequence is CASSFGGSSYNEQFF. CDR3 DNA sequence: TGTGCCAGCAGCTTTGGGGGTTCCTCCTACAATGAGCAGTTCTTC.

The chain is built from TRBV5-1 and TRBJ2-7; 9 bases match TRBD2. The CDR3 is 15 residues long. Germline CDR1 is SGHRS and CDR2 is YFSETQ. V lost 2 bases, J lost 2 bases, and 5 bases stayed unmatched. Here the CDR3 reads CASSLLAGDTYEQYF. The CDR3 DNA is TGCGCCAGCAGCTTATTAGCGGGAGACACCTACGAGCAGTACTTC.

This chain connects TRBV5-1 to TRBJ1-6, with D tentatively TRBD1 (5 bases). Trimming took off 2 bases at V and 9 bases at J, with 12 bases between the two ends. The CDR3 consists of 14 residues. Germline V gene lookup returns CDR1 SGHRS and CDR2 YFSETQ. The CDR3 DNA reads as TGCGCCAGCAGCTTCTCAGGGTGGGGTTCACCCCTCCACTTT. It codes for CASSFSGWGSPLHF.

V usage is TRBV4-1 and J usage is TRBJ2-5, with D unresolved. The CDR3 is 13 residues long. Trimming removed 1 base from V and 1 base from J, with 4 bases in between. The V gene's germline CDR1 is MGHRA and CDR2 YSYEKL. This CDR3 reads CASSQGIQETQYF. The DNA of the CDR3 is TGCGCCAGCAGCCAAGGTATCCAAGAGACCCAGTACTTC.